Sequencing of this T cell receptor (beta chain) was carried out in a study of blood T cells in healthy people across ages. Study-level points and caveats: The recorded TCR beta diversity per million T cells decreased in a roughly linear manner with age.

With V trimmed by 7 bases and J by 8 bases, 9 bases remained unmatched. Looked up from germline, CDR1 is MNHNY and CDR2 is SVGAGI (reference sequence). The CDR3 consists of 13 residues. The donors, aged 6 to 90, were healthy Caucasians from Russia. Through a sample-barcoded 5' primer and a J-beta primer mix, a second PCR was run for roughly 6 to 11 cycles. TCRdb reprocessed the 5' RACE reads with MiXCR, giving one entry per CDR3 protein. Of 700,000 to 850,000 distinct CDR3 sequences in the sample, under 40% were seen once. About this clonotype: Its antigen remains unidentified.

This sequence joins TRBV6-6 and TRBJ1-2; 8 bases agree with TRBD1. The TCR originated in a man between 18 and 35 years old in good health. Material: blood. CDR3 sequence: CASTLGQAFGYTF. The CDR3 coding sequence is TGTGCCAGCACGTTGGGACAGGCCTTCGGCTACACCTTC.